These T cell receptor beta chains were read from a single sample in a study of T-cell memory formation after mild COVID-19. TCRdb analysed the 5' RACE reads with MiXCR anew, one entry per CDR3 protein. The sample carries 250,000 to 350,000 distinct CDR3 sequences, just under 20% recorded once. Sequencing was carried out using PBMCs or a T cell subset sorted from them (not recorded which). These receptors all come from a man in his late teens or twenties who had mild COVID-19 (a few samples of this study predate the infection). Cell type and time point are not known. The CDR3 runs from the conserved cysteine through the conserved F or W. D genes are given only for firm matches. Some rows mark clone size as missing; the rest say once, few, many or name a class of expanded clone.

J gene: TRBJ1-1; V gene: TRBV5-1; D gene: TRBD1; clone size: few; CDR3 protein: CASSSDRADTEAFF; CDR3 DNA: TGCGCCAGCAGCTCGGACAGGGCAGACACTGAAGCTTTCTTT
J gene: TRBJ1-1; V gene: TRBV5-6; D gene: .; clone size: few; CDR3 protein: CASSWDRTEAFF; CDR3 DNA: TGTGCCAGCAGCTGGGACCGCACTGAAGCTTTCTTT
J gene: TRBJ2-7; V gene: TRBV20-1; D gene: .; clone size: .; CDR3 protein: CSANPRNSYEQYF; CDR3 DNA: TGCAGTGCCAACCCCAGGAACTCCTACGAGCAGTACTTC
J gene: TRBJ2-4; V gene: TRBV12-3/TRBV12-4; D gene: .; clone size: few; CDR3 protein: CASSSGWRAKNIQYF; CDR3 DNA: TGTGCCAGCAGTTCAGGGTGGAGAGCCAAAAACATTCAGTACTTC
J gene: TRBJ2-5; V gene: TRBV20-1; D gene: .; clone size: .; CDR3 protein: CSARGRQETQYF; CDR3 DNA: TGCAGTGCTAGGGGGCGGCAAGAGACCCAGTACTTC
J gene: TRBJ2-2; V gene: TRBV4-3; D gene: TRBD2; clone size: .; CDR3 protein: CASSQLAGGTGGELFF; CDR3 DNA: TGCGCCAGCAGCCAATTAGCGGGGGGAACGGGCGGGGAGCTGTTTTTT
J gene: TRBJ1-4; V gene: TRBV6-2/TRBV6-3; D gene: .; clone size: .; CDR3 protein: CASRNQAGEKLFF; CDR3 DNA: TGTGCCAGCAGAAATCAGGCCGGTGAAAAACTGTTTTTT
J gene: TRBJ2-7; V gene: TRBV20-1; D gene: .; clone size: .; CDR3 protein: CSATPTGHLSYEQYF; CDR3 DNA: TGCAGTGCAACACCGACGGGACACCTCTCCTACGAGCAGTACTTC
J gene: TRBJ1-5; V gene: TRBV4-2; D gene: TRBD1; clone size: few; CDR3 protein: CASSQLQGGPQHF; CDR3 DNA: TGTGCCAGCAGCCAATTACAGGGGGGTCCCCAGCATTTT
J gene: TRBJ1-1; V gene: TRBV24-1; D gene: .; clone size: .; CDR3 protein: CATSFGPEAFF; CDR3 DNA: TGTGCCACCAGCTTCGGACCTGAAGCTTTCTTT
J gene: TRBJ2-3; V gene: TRBV24-1; D gene: .; clone size: .; CDR3 protein: CATSDSRGRGVGTDTQYF; CDR3 DNA: TGTGCCACCAGTGATTCCAGAGGGAGGGGGGTAGGCACAGATACGCAGTATTTT
J gene: TRBJ2-1; V gene: TRBV5-1; D gene: TRBD2; clone size: few; CDR3 protein: CASSINPSGATYNEQFF; CDR3 DNA: TGCGCCAGCAGCATCAATCCTAGCGGGGCTACCTACAATGAGCAGTTCTTC
J gene: TRBJ2-2; V gene: TRBV29-1; D gene: .; clone size: few; CDR3 protein: CSVEEGYTGELFF; CDR3 DNA: TGCAGCGTTGAGGAGGGCTACACCGGGGAGCTGTTTTTT
J gene: TRBJ2-4; V gene: TRBV7-2; D gene: .; clone size: .; CDR3 protein: CASSPHFSGGNIQYF; CDR3 DNA: TGTGCCAGCAGCCCCCATTTCAGTGGGGGAAACATTCAGTACTTC
J gene: TRBJ1-5; V gene: TRBV5-6; D gene: TRBD1; clone size: .; CDR3 protein: CASSRGQTNQPQHF; CDR3 DNA: TGTGCCAGCAGCCGGGGACAGACCAATCAGCCCCAGCATTTT
J gene: TRBJ2-3; V gene: TRBV5-1; D gene: TRBD1; clone size: .; CDR3 protein: CASSFNRGAQGTDTQYF; CDR3 DNA: TGCGCCAGCAGCTTTAACAGGGGAGCCCAGGGCACAGATACGCAGTATTTT
J gene: TRBJ1-2; V gene: TRBV6-1; D gene: .; clone size: once; CDR3 protein: CASSDPGRLDYGYTF; CDR3 DNA: TGTGCCAGCAGCGATCCGGGACGCCTAGACTATGGCTACACCTTC
J gene: TRBJ2-2; V gene: TRBV4-1; D gene: TRBD1; clone size: few; CDR3 protein: CASSQRQGPTGELFF; CDR3 DNA: TGCGCCAGCAGCCAGAGACAGGGACCCACCGGGGAGCTGTTTTTT